Sequencing of this T cell receptor (beta chain) was carried out in a study of blood T cell repertoires in COVID-19. In the authors' methods: Estimates of nucleated cell counts were drawn from the amplification of reference gene primers. The data were produced by immunoSEQ multiplex PCR, yet TCRdb's version contains in-frame clones alone and is incomplete. The DNA was the basis for D and trimming; V, J and clone size are from that table. The sample has some 170,000 clones, 80% to 90% seen once. The CDR3 spans 13 residues. The sequence derives from a woman aged 45 to 65 with acute or convalescent COVID-19. V is TRBV21-1 and J is TRBJ2-2; the D segment call TRBD2 is taken from the table without a DNA check. TRBV21-1 is reported as a pseudogene. Sequencing was carried out using peripheral blood. The CDR3 bases are TGTGCCAGCAGCAAAGGTAAATCTGGGGAGCTGTTTTTT. It codes for CASSKGKSGELFF.